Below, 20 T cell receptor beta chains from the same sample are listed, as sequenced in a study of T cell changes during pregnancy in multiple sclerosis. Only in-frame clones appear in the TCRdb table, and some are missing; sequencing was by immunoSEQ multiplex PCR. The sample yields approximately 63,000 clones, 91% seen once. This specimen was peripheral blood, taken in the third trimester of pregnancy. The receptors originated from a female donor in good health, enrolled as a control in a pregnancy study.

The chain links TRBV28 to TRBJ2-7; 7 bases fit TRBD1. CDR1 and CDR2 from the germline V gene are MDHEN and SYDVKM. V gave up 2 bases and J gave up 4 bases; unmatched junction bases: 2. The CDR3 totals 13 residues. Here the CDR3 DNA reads TGTGCCAGCAGTTTAGCCAGGGGGTACGAGCAGTACTTC. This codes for CASSLARGYEQYF.

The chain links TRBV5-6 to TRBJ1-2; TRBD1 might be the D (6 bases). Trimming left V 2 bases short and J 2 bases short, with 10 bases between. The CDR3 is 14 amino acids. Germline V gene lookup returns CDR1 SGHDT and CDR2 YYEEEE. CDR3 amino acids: CASSFDRLNYGYTF. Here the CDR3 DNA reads TGTGCCAGCAGCTTCGACAGGCTGAACTATGGCTACACCTTC.

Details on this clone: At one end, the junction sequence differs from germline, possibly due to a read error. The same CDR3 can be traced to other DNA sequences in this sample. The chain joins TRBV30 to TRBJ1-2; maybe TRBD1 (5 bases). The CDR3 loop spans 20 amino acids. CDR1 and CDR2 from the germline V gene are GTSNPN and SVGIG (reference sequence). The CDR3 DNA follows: TGTGCCTGGAGCCGTTTTTGGTCTGGGGACGGGGGAATCTCGAACTATGGCTACACTTTC. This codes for CAWSRFWSGDGGISNYGYTF.

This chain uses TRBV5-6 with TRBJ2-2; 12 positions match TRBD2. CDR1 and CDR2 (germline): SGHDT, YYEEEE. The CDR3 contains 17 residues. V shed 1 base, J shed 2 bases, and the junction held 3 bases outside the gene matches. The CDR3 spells CASSLLGLAGNTGELFF. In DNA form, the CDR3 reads TGTGCCAGCAGCTTGCTGGGACTAGCGGGTAACACCGGGGAGCTGTTTTTT.

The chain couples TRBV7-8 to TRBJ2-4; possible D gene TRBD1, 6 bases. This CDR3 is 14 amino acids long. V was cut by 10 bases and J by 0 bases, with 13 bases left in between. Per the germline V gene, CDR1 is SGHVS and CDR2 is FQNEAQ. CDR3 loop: CATAGQLAKNIQYF. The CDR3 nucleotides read TGTGCCACTGCCGGACAGCTAGCCAAAAACATTCAGTACTTC.

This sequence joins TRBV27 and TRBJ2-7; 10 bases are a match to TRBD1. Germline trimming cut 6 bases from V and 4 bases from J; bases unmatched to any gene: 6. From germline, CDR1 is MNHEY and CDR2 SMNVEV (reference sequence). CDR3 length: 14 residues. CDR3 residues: CASSLDRGPYEQYF. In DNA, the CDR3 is TGTGCCAGCAGCCTCGACAGGGGGCCGTACGAGCAGTACTTC.

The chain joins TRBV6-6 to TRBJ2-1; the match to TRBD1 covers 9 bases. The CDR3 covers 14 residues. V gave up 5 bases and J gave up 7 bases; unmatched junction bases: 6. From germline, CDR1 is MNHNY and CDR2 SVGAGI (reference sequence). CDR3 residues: CASSTGGLGNEQFF. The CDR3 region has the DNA TGTGCCAGCAGTACAGGGGGCTTGGGGAATGAGCAGTTCTTC.

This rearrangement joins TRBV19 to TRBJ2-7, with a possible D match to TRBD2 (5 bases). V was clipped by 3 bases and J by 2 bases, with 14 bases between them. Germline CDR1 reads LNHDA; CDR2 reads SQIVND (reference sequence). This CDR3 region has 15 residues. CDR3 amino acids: CASSMGLGETYEQYF. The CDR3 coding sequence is TGTGCCAGTAGTATGGGATTGGGAGAAACCTACGAGCAGTACTTC.

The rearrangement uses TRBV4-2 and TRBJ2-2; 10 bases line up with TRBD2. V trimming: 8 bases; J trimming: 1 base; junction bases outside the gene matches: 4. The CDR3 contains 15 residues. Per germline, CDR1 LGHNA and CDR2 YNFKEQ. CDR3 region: CASCRLAGNTGELFF. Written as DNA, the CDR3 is TGTGCCAGCTGTCGACTAGCGGGGAACACCGGGGAGCTGTTTTTT.

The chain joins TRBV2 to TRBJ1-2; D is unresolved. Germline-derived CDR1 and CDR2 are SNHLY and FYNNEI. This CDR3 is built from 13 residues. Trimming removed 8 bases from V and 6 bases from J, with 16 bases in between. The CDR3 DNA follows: TGTGCCAGCGGCATGAGGACGGGAAATGGCTACACCTTC. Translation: CASGMRTGNGYTF.

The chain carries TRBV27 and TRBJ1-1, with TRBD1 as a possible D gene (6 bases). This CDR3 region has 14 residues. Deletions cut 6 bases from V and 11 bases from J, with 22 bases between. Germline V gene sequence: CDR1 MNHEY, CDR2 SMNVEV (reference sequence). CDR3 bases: TGTGCCAGCAGATCTCAAGGGGGTCTTAACGGGGCTTTCTTT. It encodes CASRSQGGLNGAFF.

The CDR3, as DNA: TGTGCCAGCAGCCAAGATAGGGGAGGCTTGGACGAAAAACTGTTTTTT. Translated, it gives CASSQDRGGLDEKLFF. V usage is TRBV4-2 and J usage is TRBJ1-4; possibly TRBD1 for D (5 bases). V lost 0 bases to trimming and J lost 8 bases, with 16 bases between them. Per the germline V gene, CDR1 is LGHNA and CDR2 is YNFKEQ. The CDR3 sequence is 16 residues long.

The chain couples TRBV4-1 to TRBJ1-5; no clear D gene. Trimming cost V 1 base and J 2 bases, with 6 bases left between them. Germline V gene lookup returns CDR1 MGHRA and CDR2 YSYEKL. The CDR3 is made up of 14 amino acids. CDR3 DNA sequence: TGCGCCAGCAGCCAAGTTCGGGGCAATCAGCCCCAGCATTTT. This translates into CASSQVRGNQPQHF.

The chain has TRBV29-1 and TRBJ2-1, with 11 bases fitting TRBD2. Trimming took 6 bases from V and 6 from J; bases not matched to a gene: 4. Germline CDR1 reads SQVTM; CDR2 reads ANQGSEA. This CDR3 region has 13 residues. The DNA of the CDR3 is TGCAGCGTCGGACTAGCGGGTTCCAATGAGCAGTTCTTC. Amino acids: CSVGLAGSNEQFF.

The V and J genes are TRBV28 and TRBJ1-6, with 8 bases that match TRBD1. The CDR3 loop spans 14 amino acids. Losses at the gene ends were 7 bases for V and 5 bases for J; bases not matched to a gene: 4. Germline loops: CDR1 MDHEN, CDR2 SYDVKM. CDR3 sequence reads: CASTHRGNNSPLHF. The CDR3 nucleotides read TGTGCCAGCACACACAGGGGGAATAATTCACCCCTCCACTTT. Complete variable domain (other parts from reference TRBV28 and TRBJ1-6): DVKVTQSSRYLVKRTGEKVFLECVQDMDHENMFWYRQDPGLGLRLIYFSYDVKMKEKGDIPEGYSVSREKKERFSLILESASTNQTSMYLCASTHRGNNSPLHFGNGTRLTVT.

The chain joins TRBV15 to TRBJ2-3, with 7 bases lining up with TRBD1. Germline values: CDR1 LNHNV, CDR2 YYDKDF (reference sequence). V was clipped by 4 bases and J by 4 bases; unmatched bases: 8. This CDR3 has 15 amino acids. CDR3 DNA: TGTGCCACCAGCAACCGACAGGGTTCCCCAGATACGCAGTATTTT. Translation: CATSNRQGSPDTQYF.

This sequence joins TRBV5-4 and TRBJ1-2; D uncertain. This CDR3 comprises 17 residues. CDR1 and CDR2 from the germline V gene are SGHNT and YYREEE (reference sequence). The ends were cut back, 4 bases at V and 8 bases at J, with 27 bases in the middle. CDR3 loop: CASSPTRRTAGGGGYTF. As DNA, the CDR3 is TGTGCCAGCAGCCCCACGAGACGGACGGCGGGAGGAGGCGGCTACACCTTC. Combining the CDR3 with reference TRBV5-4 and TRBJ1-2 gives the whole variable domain ETGVTQSPTHLIKTRGQQVTLRCSSQSGHNTVSWYQQALGQGPQFIFQYYREEENGRGNFPPRFSGLQFPNYSSELNVNALELDDSALYLCASSPTRRTAGGGGYTFGSGTRLTVV.

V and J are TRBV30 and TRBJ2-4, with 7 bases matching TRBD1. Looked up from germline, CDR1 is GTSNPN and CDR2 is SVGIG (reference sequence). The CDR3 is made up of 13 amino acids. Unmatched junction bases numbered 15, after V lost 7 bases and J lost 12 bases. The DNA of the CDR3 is TGTGCCTTGCTCCAGGGGGTCGGCTCGGGTCAGTACTTC. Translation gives CALLQGVGSGQYF.

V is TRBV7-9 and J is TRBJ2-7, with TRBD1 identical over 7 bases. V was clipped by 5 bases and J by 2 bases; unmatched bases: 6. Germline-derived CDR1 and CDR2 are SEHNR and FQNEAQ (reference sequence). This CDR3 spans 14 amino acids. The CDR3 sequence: CASSRQGGTYEQYF. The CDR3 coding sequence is TGTGCCAGCAGCAGACAGGGTGGTACCTACGAGCAGTACTTC.

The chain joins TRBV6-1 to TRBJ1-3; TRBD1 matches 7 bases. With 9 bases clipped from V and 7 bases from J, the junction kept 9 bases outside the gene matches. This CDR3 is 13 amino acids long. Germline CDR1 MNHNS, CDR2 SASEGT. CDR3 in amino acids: CASEGQTFNTIYF. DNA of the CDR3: TGTGCCAGTGAGGGACAGACTTTCAACACCATATATTTT.